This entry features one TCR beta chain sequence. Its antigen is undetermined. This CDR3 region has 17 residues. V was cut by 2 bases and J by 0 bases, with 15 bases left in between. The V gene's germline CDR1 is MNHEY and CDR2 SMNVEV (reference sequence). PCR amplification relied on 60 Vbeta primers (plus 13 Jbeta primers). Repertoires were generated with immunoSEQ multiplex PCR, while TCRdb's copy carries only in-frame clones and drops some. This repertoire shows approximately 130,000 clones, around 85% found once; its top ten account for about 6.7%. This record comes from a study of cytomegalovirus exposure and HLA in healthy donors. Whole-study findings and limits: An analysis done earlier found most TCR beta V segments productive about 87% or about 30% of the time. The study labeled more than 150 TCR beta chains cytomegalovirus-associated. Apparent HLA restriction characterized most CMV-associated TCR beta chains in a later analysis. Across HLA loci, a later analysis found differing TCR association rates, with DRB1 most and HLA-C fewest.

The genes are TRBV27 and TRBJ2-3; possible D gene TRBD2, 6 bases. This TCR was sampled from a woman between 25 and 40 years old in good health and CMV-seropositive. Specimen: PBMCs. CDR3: CASSLEGGGASTDTQYF. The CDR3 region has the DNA TGTGCCAGCAGTTTAGAGGGAGGCGGCGCTAGCACAGATACGCAGTATTTT.